The rows below give T cell receptor beta chains drawn from one sample of a study of human T cells and chemical hapten exposure. TCRdb re-called the RACE reads with MiXCR, one entry per CDR3 protein. The data show 380,000 or so distinct CDR3 sequences, 5.5% seen once. This material consisted of whole blood, taken in connection with sensitization to the hapten diphenylcyclopropenone (DPC). These receptors came from a young woman with alopecia areata. Some clones in this sample may be carry-over from other donors' samples. CDR3s leave out the opening cysteine and the closing phenylalanine or tryptophan. The order of the fields is V gene, CDR3 protein.

TRBV4-2	ASSQGSENSPLH
TRBV10-3	AISERGGRRGVETQY
TRBV12-3/TRBV12-4	ASSHLTVSGNTIY
TRBV2	ASENGGGIADTIY
TRBV2	ASSEEETGNQPQH
TRBV28	ASNGERGNSPLH
TRBV13	ASSRQANVGSPLH
TRBV20-1	SASRRAGNTIY
TRBV7-8	ASSLRGGVSSSNEQF
TRBV27	ASSPVTSGDNTWDTQY
TRBV3-1	ASSQEGLAYTDTQY
TRBV12-3/TRBV12-4	ASSGTGRGKLF
TRBV19	ASSSDHRNEQF
TRBV14	ASSPRFAGGEQY
TRBV20-1	SVSVLAGVEQY
TRBV12-3/TRBV12-4	ASSSPSGQSSYNEQF
TRBV2	ASRDSEAF
TRBV7-3	ASSLERGNTIY
TRBV7-3	ASSPDGTLNTEAF
TRBV6-2/TRBV6-3	ASSYRGDFADTQY
TRBV12-3/TRBV12-4	ASRKQGARVSEAF
TRBV4-3	ASNDGGTSTDTQY
TRBV29-1	SVEGRETSDTQY
TRBV7-2	ASSPLDRRMNTEAF
TRBV9	ASSVAPGLGTYEQY
TRBV29-1	SVDGQGDYEQY
TRBV12-3/TRBV12-4	ASSYFQSPNTEAF
TRBV2	ASSEELAGGPYEQY